The clone carrying this TCR beta chain was detected ten times or more. The germline V gene encodes CDR1 SGHTA and CDR2 FQGNSA. V was pared by 5 bases and J by 1 base, with 9 bases of the junction left unmatched. The CDR3 totals 18 residues. Sequencing libraries for TCR beta were prepared with iRepertoire HTBI primers and Arm-PCR of CDR3 regions. From the multiplex PCR reads, TCRdb called clonotypes with MiXCR, one entry per CDR3 protein. The sample gives about 340,000 distinct CDR3 sequences, 15% to 20% of which show up once; less than 35% is in the top ten. Time point described: persistent/refractory GD, antithyroid drugs over 5 years with positive TRAb. From PBMCs, RNA was extracted and then used to make the TCR library. The data originate from a study of regulatory T cells in long-lasting Graves disease.

Source: peripheral blood mononuclear cells (PBMCs), taken when the disease was refractory, from a patient treated with antithyroid drugs. The clonotype comes from a female donor with Graves disease. The gene calls are TRBV7-2 and TRBJ2-6; TRBD1 matches 9 bases. The CDR3 here is CASSPRQGVKSGANVLTF. In DNA form, the CDR3 reads TGTGCCAGCAGCCCCCGACAGGGGGTTAAATCTGGGGCCAACGTCCTGACTTTC. Supplemented by reference TRBV7-2 and TRBJ2-6, the full variable domain reads GAGVSQSPSNKVTEKGKDVELRCDPISGHTALYWYRQSLGQGLEFLIYFQGNSAPDKSGLPSDRFSAERTGGSVSTLTIQRTQQEDSAVYLCASSPRQGVKSGANVLTFGAGSRLTVL.